Below, 17 T cell receptor beta chains from the same sample are listed, as sequenced in a study of blood T cells in healthy people across ages. A sample-barcoded 5' primer and a J-beta primer mix were used in a second PCR of about 6 to 11 cycles. TCRdb called the 5' RACE reads again in MiXCR, with one record for every CDR3 protein. Of fewer than 1.5 million distinct CDR3 sequences listed, about 40% are singletons. The sample consisted of blood. These receptors came from a woman younger than 35 in good health.

The chain joins TRBV12-3 or TRBV12-4 to TRBJ2-1; maybe TRBD1 (6 bases). This CDR3 comprises 15 residues. The V end was cut by 4 bases, the J end by 6 bases, with 16 bases between. The CDR3 sequence: CASSSHRELSNEQFF. CDR3 DNA sequence: TGTGCCAGCAGTTCTCACAGGGAACTTTCCAATGAGCAGTTCTTC.

The chain employs TRBV2 and TRBJ2-7, with 10 bases fitting TRBD2. Trimming removed 8 bases from V and 4 bases from J; junction bases left unmatched: 8. Per germline, CDR1 SNHLY and CDR2 FYNNEI. The CDR3 loop spans 14 amino acids. The CDR3 loop reads CASSRASGRYEQYF. For the CDR3, the DNA is TGTGCCAGCTCTAGAGCTAGCGGGAGATACGAGCAGTACTTC.

Only a few counts were recorded for this clonotype. CDR3 sequence (DNA): TGCAGCGTTGACCCAATGGGGACAGATAGCAATCAGCCCCAGCATTTT. Encoded protein: CSVDPMGTDSNQPQHF. J is TRBJ1-5 and V is TRBV29-1; 7 nucleotides line up with TRBD1. Per the germline V gene, CDR1 is SQVTM and CDR2 is ANQGSEA. The V segment lost 3 bases and the J segment 0 bases; nucleotides outside the gene matches: 8. The CDR3 length is 16 residues.

This clonotype was observed a few times. This chain uses TRBV20-1 with TRBJ2-5; 8 bases are a match to TRBD2. CDR1 DFQATT and CDR2 SNEGSKA come from the germline V gene (reference sequence). This CDR3 comprises 15 residues. After removal of 0 bases from V and 3 bases from J, the junction contained 6 bases not matched to a gene. CDR3 protein: CSARDAVLAEETQYF. In DNA form, the CDR3 reads TGCAGTGCTAGAGACGCGGTACTAGCGGAAGAGACCCAGTACTTC.

The rearrangement uses TRBV15 and TRBJ2-3; D possibly uses TRBD1 or TRBD2 (5 bases each). Trimming took off 1 base at V and 2 bases at J, with 13 bases between the two ends. This CDR3 is built from 16 residues. Germline lookup yields CDR1 LNHNV and CDR2 YYDKDF (reference sequence). The DNA of the CDR3 is TGTGCCACCAGCAGAGTTAGGGGACGGGACACAGATACGCAGTATTTT. The encoded protein is CATSRVRGRDTDTQYF.

J is TRBJ1-2 and V is TRBV10-3, with TRBD1 identical over 9 bases. Unmatched junction bases numbered 7, after V lost 9 bases and J lost 5 bases. The CDR3 contains 13 residues. Germline CDR1 is ENHRY and CDR2 is SYGVKD. CDR3: CAITQGAGYGYTF. As DNA, the CDR3 is TGTGCCATTACACAGGGGGCTGGGTATGGCTACACCTTC.

Details on this clonotype: Its ends do not fully match the called genes, so a read error is possible. The chain recombines TRBV6-6 with TRBJ1-6; 9 nucleotides line up with TRBD1. CDR1 is MNHNY, CDR2 SVGAGI, per germline (reference sequence). This CDR3 region has 13 residues. CDR3 in amino acids: CASSRQGDSPPHF. CDR3 sequence (DNA): TGTGCCAGCAGTCGACAGGGGGATTCACCCCCCCACTTT.

The CDR3 region has the DNA TGTGCCAGCAGCTCCACCCCCACTATCGTGGGAGGGACCCAGTACTTC. Its translation: CASSSTPTIVGGTQYF. V and J are TRBV9 and TRBJ2-7; D perhaps matches TRBD2 (6 bases). The J call may be incorrect, as the DNA end agrees better with TRBJ2-5. This CDR3 region has 16 residues. The germline gives CDR1 SGDLS, CDR2 YYNGEE.

The V call is TRBV20-1, the J call TRBJ1-4; D may be TRBD1 (5 bases). Germline V CDR1 and CDR2: DFQATT, SNEGSKA (reference sequence). CDR3 length equals 17 residues. V dropped 1 base and J dropped 2 bases, with 17 bases sitting between them. The CDR3 loop is CSARGGLTKRTNEKLFF. DNA for the CDR3: TGCAGTGCTAGAGGGGGGTTGACCAAGCGGACTAATGAAAAACTGTTTTTT.

The chain couples TRBV27 to TRBJ2-5, with no clear D. Trimming took off 5 bases at V and 3 bases at J, with 16 bases between the two ends. The CDR3 length is 15 residues. Germline lookup yields CDR1 MNHEY and CDR2 SMNVEV (reference sequence). CDR3 protein: CASSPIMNSKETQYF. The CDR3 DNA reads TGTGCCAGCAGTCCTATTATGAATTCCAAAGAGACCCAGTACTTC.

This clonotype turned up a few times. The chain uses TRBV6-1 and TRBJ1-6; D possibly corresponds to TRBD1 (5 bases). CDR3 length: 14 residues. V lost 6 bases and J lost 10, with 16 bases in between. Germline loops: CDR1 MNHNS, CDR2 SASEGT. Written as DNA, the CDR3 is TGTGCCAGCAGGAAGGGGTCAGGGTGGTCACCCCTCCACTTT. This gives the protein CASRKGSGWSPLHF.

This clonotype was observed a single time. The chain links TRBV5-1 to TRBJ2-2; 12 nucleotides align to TRBD1. V lost 8 bases, J lost 6 bases, and 14 bases stayed unmatched. CDR1 SGHRS and CDR2 YFSETQ come from the germline V gene. The CDR3 is made up of 17 amino acids. This CDR3 is CARSVSGTGGVSGELFF. The CDR3 nucleotides are TGCGCCAGAAGTGTATCCGGGACAGGGGGCGTCTCCGGGGAGCTGTTTTTT. Full variable domain (missing parts from reference TRBV5-1 and TRBJ2-2): KAGVTQTPRYLIKTRGQQVTLSCSPISGHRSVSWYQQTPGQGLQFLFEYFSETQRNKGNFPGRFSGRQFSNSRSEMNVSTLELGDSALYLCARSVSGTGGVSGELFFGEGSRLTVL.

This clonotype was picked up a small number of times. The chain has TRBV20-1 and TRBJ1-2; TRBD1 might be the D (6 bases). Germline CDR1 reads DFQATT; CDR2 reads SNEGSKA (reference sequence). V gave up 3 bases and J gave up 4 bases, with 9 bases separating them. The CDR3 sequence is 12 residues long. CDR3 sequence: CSASAGVYGYTF. DNA of the CDR3: TGCAGTGCTAGTGCAGGGGTCTATGGCTACACCTTC.

This CDR3 is CASSLVGGLAYNEQYF. For the CDR3, the DNA is TGCGCCAGCAGCTTGGTCGGGGGGCTCGCCTACAATGAGCAGTACTTC. J is TRBJ2-5 and V is TRBV5-1; maybe TRBD2 (7 bases). In germline, CDR1 is SGHRS, CDR2 YFSETQ. The CDR3 length is 16 residues. V dropped 0 bases and J dropped 11 bases, with 23 bases sitting between them.

This clonotype was seen a handful of times. This chain joins TRBV7-9 and TRBJ2-1; D remains unclear. The V gene lost 1 base and the J gene lost 6 bases, with 10 bases spanning the gap. The CDR3 length is 14 residues. Germline CDR1 and CDR2: SEHNR and FQNEAQ (reference sequence). The CDR3 coding sequence is TGTGCCAGCAGCTTAGGGATCGCCGCCAATGAGCAGTTCTTC. Its protein is CASSLGIAANEQFF. Full variable domain (remainder filled in from reference TRBV7-9 and TRBJ2-1): DTGVSQNPRHKITKRGQNVTFRCDPISEHNRLYWYRQTLGQGPEFLTYFQNEAQLEKSRLLSDRFSAERPKGSFSTLEIQRTEQGDSAMYLCASSLGIAANEQFFGPGTRLTVL.

The table lists this clonotype with a few counts. The rearrangement uses TRBV6-6 and TRBJ2-7; 7 bases agree with TRBD1. The length of the CDR3 is 15 residues. From germline, CDR1 is MNHNY and CDR2 SVGAGI (reference sequence). With 2 bases clipped from V and 4 bases from J, the junction kept 8 bases outside the gene matches. The CDR3 DNA sequence: TGTGCCAGCAGTTACCTGACAGGGATCGGGTACGAGCAGTACTTC. Residues: CASSYLTGIGYEQYF.

This clonotype was observed a single time. The chain uses TRBV6-1 and TRBJ1-5; TRBD1 is a possible D gene (5 bases). Germline loops: CDR1 MNHNS, CDR2 SASEGT. The ends were cut back, 7 bases at V and 7 bases at J, with 14 bases in the middle. The CDR3 spans 13 residues. CDR3 sequence: CASTRQSGQPQHF. The CDR3 DNA follows: TGTGCCAGCACTAGACAGTCGGGGCAGCCCCAGCATTTT.